Listed below are T cell receptor beta chains from one sample, sequenced in a study of T cell changes during pregnancy in multiple sclerosis. Some clones are missing from TCRdb's copy, which holds only in-frame ones; the method was immunoSEQ multiplex PCR. The data hold 70,000 to 90,000 clones, with roughly 95% observed a single time. This material consisted of peripheral blood, taken in the second trimester of pregnancy. The receptors were sampled from a female donor in good health, enrolled as a control in a pregnancy study. Each CDR3 is given with its conserved first and last residue. The D gene is left open where the match is weak. Only some rows state a clone size, as once, few, many or a class for expanded clones.

abundance,d_gene,v_gene,j_gene,CDR3nt,CDR3aa
once,NA,TRBV4-1,TRBJ1-5,TGCGCCAGCAGCCAGCAGGGGAATCAGCCCCAGCATTTT,CASSQQGNQPQHF
once,NA,TRBV13,TRBJ2-2,TGTGCCAGCAGCTTAGCCATGACAGGCCTCAACACCGGGGAGCTGTTTTTT,CASSLAMTGLNTGELFF
NA,NA,TRBV19,TRBJ1-2,TGTGCCAGTAGCATCACAGGGAGCCACTATGGCTACACCTTC,CASSITGSHYGYTF
NA,NA,TRBV25-1,TRBJ2-1,TGTGCCAGCAGAGGACCCGGGGAGTACAATGAGCAGTTCTTC,CASRGPGEYNEQFF
NA,NA,TRBV10-1,TRBJ2-7,TGCGCCAGCAGGGGGCGGGACTACGAGCAGTACTTC,CASRGRDYEQYF
NA,NA,TRBV6-1,TRBJ2-3,TGTGCCAGCGTCCCCAGTTGGAGCACAGATACGCAGTATTTT,CASVPSWSTDTQYF
NA,NA,TRBV19,TRBJ1-6,TGTGCCAGTAGTGCCTCGGGAAACGTTGATTCACCCCTCCACTTT,CASSASGNVDSPLHF
NA,TRBD1,TRBV5-8,TRBJ1-2,TGTGCCAGCAGCTTGGAACAGGGGGTCTATGGCTACACCTTC,CASSLEQGVYGYTF
NA,TRBD2,TRBV5-4,TRBJ2-1,TGTGCCAGCAGCTGGACTAGATCCTACAATGAGCAGTTCTTC,CASSWTRSYNEQFF
once,TRBD1,TRBV18,TRBJ2-7,TGTGCCAGCTCACCACTCCCTTCCGGGACAGGGGGATCCGAGCAGTACTTC,CASSPLPSGTGGSEQYF
NA,NA,TRBV27,TRBJ2-1,TGTGCCAGCAGTTTAGACACCAACAATGAGCAGTTCTTC,CASSLDTNNEQFF
once,NA,TRBV30,TRBJ2-2,TGTGCCTGGAGTCCATTAGCTGCCGGCACCGGGGAGCTGTTTTTT,CAWSPLAAGTGELFF
NA,TRBD1,TRBV5-4,TRBJ1-2,TGTGCCAGCAGCTCGCCGACAGGGGGCAGGGAGAATGGCTACACCTTC,CASSSPTGGRENGYTF
NA,TRBD1,TRBV18,TRBJ1-1,TGTGCCAGCTCATTCGGACAGGGAACGACTGAAGCTTTCTTT,CASSFGQGTTEAFF
NA,NA,TRBV6-1,TRBJ2-5,TGTGCCAGCATATCGGAGACCCAGTACTTC,CASISETQYF
NA,NA,TRBV6-6,TRBJ1-1,TGTGCCAGCAGTTACAAGGCAGCCTCGGGCACTGAAGCTTTCTTT,CASSYKAASGTEAFF
NA,TRBD1,TRBV30,TRBJ1-2,TGTGCCTGGAGTGCCGGGACAGCGCTTGACTATGGCTACACCTTC,CAWSAGTALDYGYTF
NA,TRBD1,TRBV5-1,TRBJ2-7,TGCGCCAGCAGATTGGGGACAGGGGACCACGAGCAGTACTTC,CASRLGTGDHEQYF
NA,NA,TRBV5-6,TRBJ1-6,TGTGCCAGCAGCTTGGGTCAAAATTCACCCCTCCACTTT,CASSLGQNSPLHF
NA,NA,TRBV11-2,TRBJ1-5,TGTGCCAGCAGCTCCGCCGGTCAGCCCCAGCATTTT,CASSSAGQPQHF
NA,NA,TRBV30,TRBJ2-1,TGTGCCTGGAAGAGGGGGATATCCTACAATGAGCAGTTCTTC,CAWKRGISYNEQFF
NA,TRBD1,TRBV5-6,TRBJ2-2,TGTGCCAGCAGCGCCTGGGGGACAGGGGCGACCACCGGGGAGCTGTTTTTT,CASSAWGTGATTGELFF
NA,TRBD2,TRBV30,TRBJ2-1,TGTGCCTGGGAGCGGGGGGGCCGGAGGAATGAGCAGTTCTTC,CAWERGGRRNEQFF
NA,TRBD1,TRBV9,TRBJ2-2,TGTGCCAGCAGCGTAGTCGAGACAGGGGCGACCGGGGAGCTGTTTTTT,CASSVVETGATGELFF
NA,NA,TRBV9,TRBJ1-1,TGTGCCAGCAGCGAGACACGAGGGGGGAACACTGAAGCTTTCTTT,CASSETRGGNTEAFF
NA,NA,TRBV30,TRBJ2-5,TGTGCCTGGAGTAAGGTCAGGGGAGAGACCCAGTACTTC,CAWSKVRGETQYF
NA,NA,TRBV4-1,TRBJ1-1,TGCGCCAGCAGCGAGGGGACTTTCGGTGAAGCTTTCTTT,CASSEGTFGEAFF
NA,NA,TRBV11-3,TRBJ2-2,TGTGCCAGCAGCTTTAGGAGGAGGGGTGGGAGCACCGGGGAGCTGTTTTTT,CASSFRRRGGSTGELFF
NA,TRBD1,TRBV5-6,TRBJ1-2,TGTGCCAGCAGCCCAGGACAGGGACTGTATGGCTACACCTTC,CASSPGQGLYGYTF
NA,TRBD2,TRBV15,TRBJ2-3,TGTGCCACCAGCAGAGGGACTAGCGGGCTCGTCTCAGATACGCAGTATTTT,CATSRGTSGLVSDTQYF
NA,NA,TRBV13,TRBJ1-5,TGTGCCAGCAGCTTGGACAGAAGCAATCAGCCCCAGCATTTT,CASSLDRSNQPQHF
NA,NA,TRBV20-1,TRBJ1-2,TGCAAGAGCAGGGGTATATATGGCTACACCTTC,CKSRGIYGYTF
NA,TRBD1,TRBV7-2,TRBJ1-2,TGTGCCGGCCGAATCTCAGGGGGCGCGTCCTATGGCTACACCTTC,CAGRISGGASYGYTF
NA,TRBD1,TRBV27,TRBJ1-1,TGTGCCAGCAGTTTCGACAGGGGGCGGGACACTGAAGCTTTCTTT,CASSFDRGRDTEAFF
NA,TRBD1,TRBV4-3,TRBJ2-1,TGCGCCAGCAGCCAAGAACCAGGGGGCTTCAATGAGCAGTTCTTC,CASSQEPGGFNEQFF
NA,TRBD1,TRBV6-6,TRBJ1-3,TGTGCCAGCAGTTTCCAGGGGGTTGGAAACACCATATATTTT,CASSFQGVGNTIYF
NA,NA,TRBV30,TRBJ2-1,TGTGCCTGGGCTGCCCCCCTAAATGAGCAGTTCTTC,CAWAAPLNEQFF
once,TRBD1,TRBV11-3,TRBJ2-5,TGTGCCAGCAGCCGAGGACAGGGGGCCGAAGGGACCCAGTACTTC,CASSRGQGAEGTQYF
NA,NA,TRBV25-1,TRBJ1-2,TGTGCCAGCACCGTTGGGGGAGGTGGCTACACCTTC,CASTVGGGGYTF
once,NA,TRBV6-5,TRBJ1-2,TGTGCCAGCAGTTACACGTCCCCCCTACGGTACACCTTC,CASSYTSPLRYTF
NA,TRBD1,TRBV9,TRBJ1-5,TGTGCCAGCAGCGCCGATGCAGGGGGGAATCAGCCCCAGCATTTT,CASSADAGGNQPQHF
NA,TRBD1,TRBV7-2,TRBJ1-2,TGTGCCAGCAGTCGGACAGGGAACTATGGCTACACCTTC,CASSRTGNYGYTF